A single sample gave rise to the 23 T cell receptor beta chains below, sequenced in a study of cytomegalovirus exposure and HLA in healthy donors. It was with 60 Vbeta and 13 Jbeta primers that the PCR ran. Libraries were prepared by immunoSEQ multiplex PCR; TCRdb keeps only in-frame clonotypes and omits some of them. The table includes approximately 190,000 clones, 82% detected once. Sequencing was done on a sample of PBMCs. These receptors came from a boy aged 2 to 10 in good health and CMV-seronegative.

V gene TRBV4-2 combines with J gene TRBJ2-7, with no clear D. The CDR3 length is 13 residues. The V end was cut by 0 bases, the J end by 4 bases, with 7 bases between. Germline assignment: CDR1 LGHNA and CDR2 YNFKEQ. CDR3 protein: CASSQERGYEQYF. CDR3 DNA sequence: TGTGCCAGCAGCCAAGAAAGAGGTTACGAGCAGTACTTC.

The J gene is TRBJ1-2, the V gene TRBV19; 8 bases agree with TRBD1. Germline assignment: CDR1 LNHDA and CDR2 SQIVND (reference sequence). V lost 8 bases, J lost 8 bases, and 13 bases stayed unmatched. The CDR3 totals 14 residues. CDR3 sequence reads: CASGRQGSPRGYTF. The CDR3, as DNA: TGTGCCAGTGGTCGACAGGGGTCGCCAAGGGGCTACACCTTC.

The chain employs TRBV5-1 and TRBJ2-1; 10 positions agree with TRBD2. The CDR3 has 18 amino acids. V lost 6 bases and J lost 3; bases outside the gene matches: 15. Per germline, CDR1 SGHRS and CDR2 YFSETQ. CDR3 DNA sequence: TGCGCCAGCACGGGAGGGGCTAGCGGGGGAAGAAGCTACAATGAGCAGTTCTTC. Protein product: CASTGGASGGRSYNEQFF.

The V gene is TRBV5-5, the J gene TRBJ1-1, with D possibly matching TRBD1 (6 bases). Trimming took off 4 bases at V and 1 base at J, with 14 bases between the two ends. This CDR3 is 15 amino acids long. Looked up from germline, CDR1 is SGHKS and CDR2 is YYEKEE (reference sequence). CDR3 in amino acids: CASSPRTARNTEAFF. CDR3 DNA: TGTGCCAGCAGCCCCCGGACAGCCAGGAACACTGAAGCTTTCTTT.

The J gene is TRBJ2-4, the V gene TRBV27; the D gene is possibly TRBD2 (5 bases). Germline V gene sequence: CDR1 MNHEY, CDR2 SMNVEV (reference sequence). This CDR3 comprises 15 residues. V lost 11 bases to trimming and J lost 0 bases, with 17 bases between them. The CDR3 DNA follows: TGTGCCGGAGGACGGCAACCTCTAGCCAAAAACATTCAGTACTTC. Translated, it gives CAGGRQPLAKNIQYF.

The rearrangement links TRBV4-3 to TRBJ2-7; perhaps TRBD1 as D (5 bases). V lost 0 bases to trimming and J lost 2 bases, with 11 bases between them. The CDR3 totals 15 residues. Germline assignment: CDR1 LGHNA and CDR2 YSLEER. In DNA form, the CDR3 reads TGCGCCAGCAGCCAAGATCTAGGGGCCACCTACGAGCAGTACTTC. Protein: CASSQDLGATYEQYF.

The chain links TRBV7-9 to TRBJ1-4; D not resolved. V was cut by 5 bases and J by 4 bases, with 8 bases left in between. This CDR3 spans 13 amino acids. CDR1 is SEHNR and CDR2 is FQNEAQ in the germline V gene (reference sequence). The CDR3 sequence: CASSTGVNEKLFF. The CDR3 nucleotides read TGTGCCAGCAGCACCGGGGTTAATGAAAAACTGTTTTTT.

CDR3 sequence reads: CASSYTLRDRPYNEQFF. The CDR3 DNA follows: TGTGCCAGCAGCTATACCCTCCGGGACAGGCCCTACAATGAGCAGTTCTTC. The V and J genes are TRBV11-3 and TRBJ2-1, with 8 positions matching TRBD1. The CDR3 is made up of 17 amino acids. The V gene's germline CDR1 is SGHNT and CDR2 YENEEA. Losses at the gene ends were 4 bases for V and 2 bases for J; bases not matched to a gene: 10.

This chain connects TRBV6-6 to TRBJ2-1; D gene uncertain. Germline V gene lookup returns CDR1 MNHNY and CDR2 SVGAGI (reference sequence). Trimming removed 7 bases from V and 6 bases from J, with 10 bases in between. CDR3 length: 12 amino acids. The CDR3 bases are TGTGCCAGCATTAGCCCACGCAATGAGCAGTTCTTC. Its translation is CASISPRNEQFF.

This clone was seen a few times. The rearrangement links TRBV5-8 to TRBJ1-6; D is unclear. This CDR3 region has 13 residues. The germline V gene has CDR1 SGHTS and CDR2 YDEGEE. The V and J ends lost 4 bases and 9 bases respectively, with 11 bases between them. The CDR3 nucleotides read TGTGCCAGCAGCCCCAAGCGGGTTTCACCCCTCCACTTT. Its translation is CASSPKRVSPLHF.

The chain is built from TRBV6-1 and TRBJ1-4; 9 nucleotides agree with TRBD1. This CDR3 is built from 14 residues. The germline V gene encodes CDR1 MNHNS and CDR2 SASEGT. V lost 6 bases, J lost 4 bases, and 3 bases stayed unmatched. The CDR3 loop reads CASSPGQGNEKLFF. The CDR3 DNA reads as TGTGCCAGCAGCCCGGGACAGGGTAATGAAAAACTGTTTTTT.

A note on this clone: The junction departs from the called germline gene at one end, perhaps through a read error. The CDR3 sequence: CASSGDRGNTGAFF. In nucleotides, the CDR3 is TGTGCCAGCAGTGGGGACAGGGGGAACACTGGAGCTTTCTTT. The rearrangement joins TRBV7-9 to TRBJ1-1, with 11 bases identical to TRBD1. Germline V gene lookup returns CDR1 SEHNR and CDR2 FQNEAQ (reference sequence). This CDR3 is 14 amino acids long.

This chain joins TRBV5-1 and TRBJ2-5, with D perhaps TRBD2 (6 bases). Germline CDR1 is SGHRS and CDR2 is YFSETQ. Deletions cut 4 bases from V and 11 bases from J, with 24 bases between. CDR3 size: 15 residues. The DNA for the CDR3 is TGCGCCAGCAGCCCCCCGGGGGTAAGCTCCTATGAGCAGTACTTC. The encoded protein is CASSPPGVSSYEQYF.

CDR3 loop: CSVDYVYGYTF. CDR3 sequence (DNA): TGCAGCGTTGACTACGTCTATGGCTACACCTTC. V gene TRBV29-1 combines with J gene TRBJ1-2; no firm D call. Deletions cut 3 bases from V and 4 bases from J, with 6 bases between. The CDR3 totals 11 residues. In germline, CDR1 is SQVTM, CDR2 ANQGSEA. Looking up the rest from reference TRBV29-1 and TRBJ1-2 gives the full variable domain: SAVISQKPSRDICQRGTSLTIQCQVDSQVTMMFWYRQQPGQSLTLIATANQGSEATYESGFVIDKFPISRPNLTFSTLTVSNMSPEDSSIYLCSVDYVYGYTFGSGTRLTVV.

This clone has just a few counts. CDR3: CASSYPRTSGVQETQYF. For the CDR3, the DNA is TGTGCCAGCAGCTACCCCCGGACTAGCGGGGTCCAAGAGACCCAGTACTTC. The gene calls are TRBV7-9 and TRBJ2-5; 12 positions match TRBD2. The CDR3 contains 17 residues. The J segment lost 1 base and the V segment lost 4 bases, leaving 7 bases of the junction unmatched. Germline V gene data show CDR1 as SEHNR and CDR2 as FQNEAQ (reference sequence). The variable domain in full, with the rest retrieved from reference TRBV7-9 and TRBJ2-5, is DTGVSQNPRHKITKRGQNVTFRCDPISEHNRLYWYRQTLGQGPEFLTYFQNEAQLEKSRLLSDRFSAERPKGSFSTLEIQRTEQGDSAMYLCASSYPRTSGVQETQYFGPGTRLLVL.

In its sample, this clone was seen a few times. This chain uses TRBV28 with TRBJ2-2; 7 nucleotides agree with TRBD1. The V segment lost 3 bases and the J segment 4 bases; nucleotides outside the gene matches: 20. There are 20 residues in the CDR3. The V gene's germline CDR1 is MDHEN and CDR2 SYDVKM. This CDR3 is CASSLGPGRDSQTFTGELFF. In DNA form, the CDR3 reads TGTGCCAGCAGTTTGGGACCGGGAAGGGACAGCCAAACCTTCACCGGGGAGCTGTTTTTT.

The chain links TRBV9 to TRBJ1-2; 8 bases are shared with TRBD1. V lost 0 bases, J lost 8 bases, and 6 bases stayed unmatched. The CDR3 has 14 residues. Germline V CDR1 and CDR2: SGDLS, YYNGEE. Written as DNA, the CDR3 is TGTGCCAGCAGCGTAGGGCAGGGGGCTGGCGGCTACACCTTC. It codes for CASSVGQGAGGYTF.

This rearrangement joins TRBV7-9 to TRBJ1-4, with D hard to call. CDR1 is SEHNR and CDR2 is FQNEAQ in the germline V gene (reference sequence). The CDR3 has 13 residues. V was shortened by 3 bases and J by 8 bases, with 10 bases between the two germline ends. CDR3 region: CASSFGVGEKLFF. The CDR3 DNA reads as TGTGCCAGCAGCTTCGGGGTTGGCGAAAAACTGTTTTTT.

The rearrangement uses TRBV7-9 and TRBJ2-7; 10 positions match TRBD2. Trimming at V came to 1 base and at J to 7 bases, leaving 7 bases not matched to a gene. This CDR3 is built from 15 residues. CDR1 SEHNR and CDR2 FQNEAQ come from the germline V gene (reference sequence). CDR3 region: CASSLVSGGLREQYF. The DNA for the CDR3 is TGTGCCAGCAGCTTAGTTAGCGGGGGGTTGAGAGAGCAGTACTTC. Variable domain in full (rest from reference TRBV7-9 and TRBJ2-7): DTGVSQNPRHKITKRGQNVTFRCDPISEHNRLYWYRQTLGQGPEFLTYFQNEAQLEKSRLLSDRFSAERPKGSFSTLEIQRTEQGDSAMYLCASSLVSGGLREQYFGPGTRLTVT.

The CDR3 DNA sequence: TGTGCCAGCAGCCCCCGGGTCCAAGAGACCCAGTACTTC. Translation: CASSPRVQETQYF. The chain has TRBV7-2 and TRBJ2-5; D unclear. The CDR3 extends over 13 amino acids. V was cut by 5 bases and J by 1 base, with 8 bases left in between. The germline gives CDR1 SGHTA, CDR2 FQGNSA.

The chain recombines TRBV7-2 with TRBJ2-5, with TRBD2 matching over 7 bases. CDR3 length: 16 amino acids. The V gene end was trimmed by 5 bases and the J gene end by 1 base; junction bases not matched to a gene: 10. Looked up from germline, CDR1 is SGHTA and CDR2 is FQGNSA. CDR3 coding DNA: TGTGCCAGCAGCCCAGCTAGCGGAGCAGGCCAAGAGACCCAGTACTTC. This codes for CASSPASGAGQETQYF.

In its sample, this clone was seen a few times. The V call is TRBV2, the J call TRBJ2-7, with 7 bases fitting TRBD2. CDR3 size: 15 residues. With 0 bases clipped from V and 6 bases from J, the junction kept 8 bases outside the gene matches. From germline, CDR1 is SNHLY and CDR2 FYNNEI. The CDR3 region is CASSEAGGVPGEQYF. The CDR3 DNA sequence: TGTGCCAGCAGTGAAGCTGGGGGGGTGCCCGGCGAGCAGTACTTC. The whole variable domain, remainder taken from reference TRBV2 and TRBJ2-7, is EPEVTQTPSHQVTQMGQEVILRCVPISNHLYFYWYRQILGQKVEFLVSFYNNEISEKSEIFDDQFSVERPDGSNFTLKIRSTKLEDSAMYFCASSEAGGVPGEQYFGPGTRLTVT.

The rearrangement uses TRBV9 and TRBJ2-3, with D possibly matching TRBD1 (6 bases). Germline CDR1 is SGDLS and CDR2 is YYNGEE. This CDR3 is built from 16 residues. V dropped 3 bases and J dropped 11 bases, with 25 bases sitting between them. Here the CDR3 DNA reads TGTGCCAGCAGCGGGGTCTCGGGCCCCCACAGAGGGGGGCAGTATTTT. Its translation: CASSGVSGPHRGGQYF.